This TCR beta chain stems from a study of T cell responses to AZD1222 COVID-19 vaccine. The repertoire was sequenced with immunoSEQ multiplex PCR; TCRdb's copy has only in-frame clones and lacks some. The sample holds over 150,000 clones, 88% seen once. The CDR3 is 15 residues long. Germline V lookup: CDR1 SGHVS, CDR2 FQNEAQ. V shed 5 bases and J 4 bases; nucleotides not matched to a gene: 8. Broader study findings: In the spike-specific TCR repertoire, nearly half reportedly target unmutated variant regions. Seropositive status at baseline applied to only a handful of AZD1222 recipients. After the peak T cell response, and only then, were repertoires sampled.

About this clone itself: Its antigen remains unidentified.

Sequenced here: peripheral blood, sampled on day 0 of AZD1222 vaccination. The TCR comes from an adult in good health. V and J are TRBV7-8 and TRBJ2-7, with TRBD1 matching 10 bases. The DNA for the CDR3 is TGTGCCAGCAGCCCAAAGGGACAGGGGCGTTACGAGCAGTACTTC. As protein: CASSPKGQGRYEQYF. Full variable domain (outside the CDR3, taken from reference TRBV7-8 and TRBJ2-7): GAGVSQSPRYKVAKRGQDVALRCDPISGHVSLFWYQQALGQGPEFLTYFQNEAQLDKSGLPSDRFFAERPEGSVSTLKIQRTQQEDSAVYLCASSPKGQGRYEQYFGPGTRLTVT.